This T cell receptor (beta chain) was sequenced during a study of cytomegalovirus exposure and HLA in healthy donors. Study as a whole: A previous analysis identified approximately 110 million unique TCR beta sequences derived from 180 million or so T cells.

Vbeta (60) and Jbeta (13) primers were used in the PCR. The protocol was immunoSEQ multiplex PCR, while the TCRdb copy is restricted to in-frame clones and leaves out a portion. The sample includes around 110,000 clones, 9% to 10% of them seen just once. On this clone itself: Its antigen is unidentified.

Findings and caveats of the study: In vitro confirmation showed three CMV-associated chains to be CMV antigen specific. An Asian-associated ancestry cluster reportedly showed fewer N-insertions than the approximately 670-donor mean in a later analysis.

These donors, healthy bone marrow donors, were studied. Sequencing used PBMCs. The origin of this receptor is a man aged 25-40 years in good health and CMV-seronegative.

The CDR3 sequence is CASSQGGTGVVYEQYF. In DNA, the CDR3 is TGCGCCAGCAGCCAAGGTGGGACAGGGGTTGTATACGAGCAGTACTTC. This rearrangement joins TRBV4-1 to TRBJ2-7; 10 bases map to TRBD1. CDR1 and CDR2 from the germline V gene are MGHRA and YSYEKL. CDR3 length: 16 amino acids. V trimming: 1 base; J trimming: 4 bases; junction bases outside the gene matches: 7.